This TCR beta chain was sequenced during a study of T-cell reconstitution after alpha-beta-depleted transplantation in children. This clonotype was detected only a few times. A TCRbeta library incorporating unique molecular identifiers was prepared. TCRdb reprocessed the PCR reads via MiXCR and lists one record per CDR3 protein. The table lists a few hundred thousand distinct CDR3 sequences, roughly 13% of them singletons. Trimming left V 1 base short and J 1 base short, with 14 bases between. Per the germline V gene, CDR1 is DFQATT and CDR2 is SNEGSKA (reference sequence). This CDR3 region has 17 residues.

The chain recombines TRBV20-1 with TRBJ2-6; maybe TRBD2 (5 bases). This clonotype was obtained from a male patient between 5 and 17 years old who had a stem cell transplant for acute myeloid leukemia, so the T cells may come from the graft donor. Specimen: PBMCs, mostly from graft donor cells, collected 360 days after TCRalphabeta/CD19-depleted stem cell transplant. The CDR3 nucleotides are TGCAGTGCTAGAGGTCCGATAGCGCGTTCTGGGGCCAACGTCCTGACTTTC. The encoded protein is CSARGPIARSGANVLTF.